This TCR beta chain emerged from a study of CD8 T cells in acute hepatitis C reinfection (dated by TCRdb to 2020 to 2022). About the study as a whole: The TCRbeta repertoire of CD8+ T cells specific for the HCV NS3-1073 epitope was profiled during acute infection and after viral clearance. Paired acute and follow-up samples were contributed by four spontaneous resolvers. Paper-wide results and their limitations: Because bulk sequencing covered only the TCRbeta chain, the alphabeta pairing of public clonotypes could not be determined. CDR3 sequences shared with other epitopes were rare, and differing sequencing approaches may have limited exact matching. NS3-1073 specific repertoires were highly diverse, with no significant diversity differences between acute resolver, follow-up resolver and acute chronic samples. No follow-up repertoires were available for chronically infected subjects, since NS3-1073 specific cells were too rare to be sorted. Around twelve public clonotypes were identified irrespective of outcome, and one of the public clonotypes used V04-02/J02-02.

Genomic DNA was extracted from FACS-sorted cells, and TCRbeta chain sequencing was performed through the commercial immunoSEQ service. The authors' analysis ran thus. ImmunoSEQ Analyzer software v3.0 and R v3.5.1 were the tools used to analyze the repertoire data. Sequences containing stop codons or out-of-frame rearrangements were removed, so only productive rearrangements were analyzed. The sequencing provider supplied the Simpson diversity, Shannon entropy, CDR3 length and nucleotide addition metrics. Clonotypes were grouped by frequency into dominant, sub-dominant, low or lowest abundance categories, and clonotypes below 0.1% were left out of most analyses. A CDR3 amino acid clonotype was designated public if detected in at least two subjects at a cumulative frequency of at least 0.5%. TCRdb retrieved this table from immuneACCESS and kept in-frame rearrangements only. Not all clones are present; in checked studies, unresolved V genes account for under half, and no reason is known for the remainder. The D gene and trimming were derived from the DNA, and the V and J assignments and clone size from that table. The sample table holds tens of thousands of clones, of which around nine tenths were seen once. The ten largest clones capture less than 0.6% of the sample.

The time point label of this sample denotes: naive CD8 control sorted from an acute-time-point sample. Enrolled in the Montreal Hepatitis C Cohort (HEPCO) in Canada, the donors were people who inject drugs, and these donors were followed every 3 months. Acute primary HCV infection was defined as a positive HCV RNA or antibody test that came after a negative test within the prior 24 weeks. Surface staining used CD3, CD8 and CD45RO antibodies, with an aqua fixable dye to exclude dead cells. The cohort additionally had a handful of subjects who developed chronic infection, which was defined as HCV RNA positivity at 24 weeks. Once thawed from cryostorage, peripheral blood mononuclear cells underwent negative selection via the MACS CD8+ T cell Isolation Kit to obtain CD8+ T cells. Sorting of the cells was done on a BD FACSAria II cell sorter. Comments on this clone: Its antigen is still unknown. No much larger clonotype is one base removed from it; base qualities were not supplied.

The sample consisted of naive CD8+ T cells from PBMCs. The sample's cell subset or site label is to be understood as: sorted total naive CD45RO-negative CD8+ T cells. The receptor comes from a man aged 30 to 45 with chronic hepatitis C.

The nucleotide sequence reads TGCAGCGTTGAGAGGGACGGAATTTTATATGGCTACACCTTC. Translated, it reads CSVERDGILYGYTF. This chain is built from TRBV29-1 and TRBJ1-2; tentative D gene TRBD1, with 5 bases matching. The germline V gene encodes CDR1 SQVTM and CDR2 ANQGSEA. The CDR3 covers 14 residues, taking in both the cysteine and the phenylalanine. Only the CDR3 portion is preserved as DNA: 42 bases, with reading frame beginning at the first base. At the junction V is shortened by 3 bases and J by 5 bases, with 16 bases in between.